One sample yielded the 2 T cell receptor beta chains listed below, sequenced in a study of cytomegalovirus exposure and HLA in healthy donors. The PCR ran on 60 Vbeta and 13 Jbeta primers. Sequenced by immunoSEQ multiplex PCR; TCRdb stores in-frame clones only, minus some. The sample has about 200,000 clones; around four fifths are singletons. The specimen was PBMCs. The receptor source for this set is a middle-aged woman in good health and CMV-seronegative.

The chain joins TRBV10-2 to TRBJ2-1, with 9 positions matching TRBD2. The V and J ends lost 6 bases and 7 bases, in that order; junction bases with no gene match: 10. Germline CDR1 and CDR2: WSHSY and SAAADI. The CDR3 is 15 residues long. The CDR3 nucleotides read TGCGCCAGCAGGCGACTAGCGGAGGCAACTAATGAGCAGTTCTTC. Protein product: CASRRLAEATNEQFF.

The chain has TRBV15 and TRBJ2-7; no definite D call. The ends were cut back, 0 bases at V and 6 bases at J, with 15 bases in the middle. This CDR3 is 15 amino acids long. Germline loops: CDR1 LNHNV, CDR2 YYDKDF (reference sequence). In DNA, the CDR3 is TGTGCCACCAGCAGAGATCTGACGGCTTTGGGCGAGCAGTACGTC. This gives the protein CATSRDLTALGEQYV.